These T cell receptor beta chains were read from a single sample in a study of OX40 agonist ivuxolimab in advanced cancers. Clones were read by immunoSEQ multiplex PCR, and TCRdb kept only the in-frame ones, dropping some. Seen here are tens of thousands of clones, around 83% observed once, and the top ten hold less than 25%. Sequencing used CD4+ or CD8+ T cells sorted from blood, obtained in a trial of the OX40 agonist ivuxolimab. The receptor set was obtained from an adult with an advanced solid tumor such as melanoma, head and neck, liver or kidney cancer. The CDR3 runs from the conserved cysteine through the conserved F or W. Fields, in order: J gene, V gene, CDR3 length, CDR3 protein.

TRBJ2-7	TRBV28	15	CASSFGTDYSYEQYF
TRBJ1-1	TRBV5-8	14	CASSWLDSNTEAFF
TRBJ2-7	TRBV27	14	CASSLLGSNGEQYF
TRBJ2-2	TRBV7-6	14	CASSRTGGPGELFF
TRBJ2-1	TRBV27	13	CASSFGAAEEQFF
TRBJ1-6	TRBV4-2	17	CASSLVGQDLYNSPLHF
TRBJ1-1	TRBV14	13	CASSSIGPREAFF
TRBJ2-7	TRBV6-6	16	CASSYNPSLNSYEQYF
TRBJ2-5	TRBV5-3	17	CARSSRGSGDPRETQYF
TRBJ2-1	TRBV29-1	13	CSVLGTGRNEQFF
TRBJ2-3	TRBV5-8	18	CASSLVNPPQRLTDTQYF
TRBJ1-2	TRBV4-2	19	CASSQWVLAGGRTNYGYTF
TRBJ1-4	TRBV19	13	CASDSGTNEKLFF
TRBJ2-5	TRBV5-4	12	CASSYSEETQYF
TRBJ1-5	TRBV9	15	CASSVDGGYNQPQHF
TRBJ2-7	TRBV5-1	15	CASSLEGGSIYEQYF
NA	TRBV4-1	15	CASSPWVAGGYEQYF
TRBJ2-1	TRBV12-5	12	CASGWGGTEQFF
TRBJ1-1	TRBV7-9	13	CASSLTGGTEAFF
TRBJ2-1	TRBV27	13	CASSIRTGNEQFF
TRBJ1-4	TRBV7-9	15	CASSPGARLNEKLFF
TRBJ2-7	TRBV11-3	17	CASSSFPGLGSSYEQYF
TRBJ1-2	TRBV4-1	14	CASSPPQGAGGYTF
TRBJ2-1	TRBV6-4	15	CASSATSGSSHEQFF
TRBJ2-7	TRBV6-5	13	CASSSGLAGEQYF
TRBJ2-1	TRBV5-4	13	CASSSPSYNEQFF
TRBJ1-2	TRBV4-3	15	CASSHSTAWNYGYTF
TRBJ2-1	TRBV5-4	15	CASSLGPGLYNEQFF
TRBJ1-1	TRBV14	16	CASSQGAVPLNTEAFF
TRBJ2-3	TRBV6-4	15	CASSDYGAGTDTQYF
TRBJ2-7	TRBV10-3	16	CAIAGVAGGTTYEQYF
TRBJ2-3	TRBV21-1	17	CASPPGTSGRDADTQYF
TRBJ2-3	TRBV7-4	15	CASSLVGPSTDTQYF
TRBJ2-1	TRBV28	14	CASSRDTGTYEQFF
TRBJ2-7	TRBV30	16	CAWSVGGGGRAYEQYF
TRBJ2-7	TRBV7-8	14	CASSLGTLAYEQYF
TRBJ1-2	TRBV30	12	CAWSRGDYGYTF
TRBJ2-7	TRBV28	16	CASSHSITGTRYEQYF
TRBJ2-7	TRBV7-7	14	CASSPGQGLNEQYF
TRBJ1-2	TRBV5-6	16	CASSFGSGTAPYGYTF
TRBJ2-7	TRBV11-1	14	CASSLGRDGDEQYF
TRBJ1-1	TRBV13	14	CASSSQGWNTEAFF
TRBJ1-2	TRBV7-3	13	CASSPTHRDGYTF
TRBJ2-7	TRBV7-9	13	CASSLDEFNGQYF
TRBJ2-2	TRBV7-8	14	CASSIRQDTGELFF
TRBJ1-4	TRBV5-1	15	CASSLGTGLVERLFF
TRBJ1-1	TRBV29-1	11	CSPSLLTEAFF
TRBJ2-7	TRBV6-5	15	CASSYSSQGIGEQYF
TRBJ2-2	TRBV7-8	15	CASSLGGGSTGELFF
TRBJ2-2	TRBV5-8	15	CASSSLQRSTGELFF
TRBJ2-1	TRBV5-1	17	CASSLAVAGGSYNEQFF
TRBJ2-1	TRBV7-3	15	CASSLIPLAYNEQFF
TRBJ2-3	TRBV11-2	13	CASSPPGGDTQYF
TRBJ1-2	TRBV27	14	CASSFRGQAYGYTF
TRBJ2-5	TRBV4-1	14	CASSQEGIQETQYF
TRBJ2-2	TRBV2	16	CASGLVEPMNTGELFF
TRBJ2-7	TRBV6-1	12	CASSGLAYEQYF
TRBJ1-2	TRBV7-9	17	CASSLAGQGPSDYGYTF
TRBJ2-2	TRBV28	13	CASSFRGGGELFF